These T cell receptor beta chains were read from a single sample in a study of shared clonotypes between healthy human individuals. The data were produced by immunoSEQ multiplex PCR, yet TCRdb's version contains in-frame clones alone and is incomplete. The sample yields hundreds of thousands of clones, approximately 92% seen once. Sequenced sample: naive CD8+ T cells sorted from blood. Receptors were obtained from a man aged 25-40 years in good health. The conserved cysteine and the conserved F or W are not part of the CDR3 here. Each record gives: D gene, V gene, J gene, clone size, CDR3 protein. D genes are given only for firm matches. Size values are once, few and many counts, or a class for expanded clones, and some rows have none.

d_gene: TRBD1
v_gene: TRBV7-9
j_gene: TRBJ2-7
abundance: -
CDR3aa: ASSLGDRSKQY

d_gene: -
v_gene: TRBV27
j_gene: TRBJ2-7
abundance: -
CDR3aa: ASSLSAILSYEQY

d_gene: -
v_gene: TRBV7-6
j_gene: TRBJ1-1
abundance: -
CDR3aa: ASSLVPGRTEAF

d_gene: TRBD1
v_gene: TRBV19
j_gene: TRBJ2-1
abundance: -
CDR3aa: ASSLDRGNEQF

d_gene: TRBD1
v_gene: TRBV5-1
j_gene: TRBJ2-5
abundance: -
CDR3aa: ASSSTGVPETQY

d_gene: TRBD1
v_gene: TRBV5-4
j_gene: TRBJ2-7
abundance: -
CDR3aa: ASSLEGAAEQY

d_gene: -
v_gene: TRBV19
j_gene: TRBJ2-2
abundance: -
CDR3aa: ASSPERGEGLYGELF

d_gene: TRBD1
v_gene: TRBV5-5
j_gene: TRBJ2-7
abundance: -
CDR3aa: ASSSGQAPYEQY

d_gene: -
v_gene: TRBV27
j_gene: TRBJ2-1
abundance: few
CDR3aa: ASSSSSYNEQF

d_gene: TRBD2
v_gene: TRBV6-1
j_gene: TRBJ2-1
abundance: -
CDR3aa: ASKGLAGTDNEQF

d_gene: -
v_gene: TRBV5-5
j_gene: TRBJ2-7
abundance: -
CDR3aa: ASSSDGPYEQY

d_gene: -
v_gene: TRBV4-3
j_gene: TRBJ2-7
abundance: -
CDR3aa: ASSQDLLGQQRKY

d_gene: TRBD2
v_gene: TRBV5-1
j_gene: TRBJ2-7
abundance: -
CDR3aa: ASSRMWEGQLEQY

d_gene: -
v_gene: TRBV21-1
j_gene: TRBJ2-3
abundance: -
CDR3aa: ASSKDLGEREWSTDTQY

d_gene: -
v_gene: TRBV2
j_gene: TRBJ1-2
abundance: -
CDR3aa: ASEGRPNYGYT

d_gene: TRBD2
v_gene: TRBV9
j_gene: TRBJ2-1
abundance: -
CDR3aa: ASSVTGGAYNEQF

d_gene: -
v_gene: TRBV9
j_gene: TRBJ1-5
abundance: once
CDR3aa: ASSVSMTGQPQH

d_gene: -
v_gene: TRBV2
j_gene: TRBJ1-4
abundance: -
CDR3aa: ASARQNEKLF

d_gene: -
v_gene: TRBV4-1
j_gene: TRBJ1-1
abundance: -
CDR3aa: ASSHQSGTTEAF

d_gene: -
v_gene: TRBV7-6
j_gene: TRBJ1-2
abundance: -
CDR3aa: ASSLTGGYGYT

d_gene: -
v_gene: TRBV7-9
j_gene: TRBJ1-1
abundance: -
CDR3aa: ATPEGGTEAF

d_gene: -
v_gene: TRBV5-1
j_gene: TRBJ2-5
abundance: -
CDR3aa: ASSHPGQAQETQY

d_gene: -
v_gene: TRBV7-2
j_gene: TRBJ2-3
abundance: -
CDR3aa: ASSLFPSTDTQY

d_gene: -
v_gene: TRBV5-6
j_gene: TRBJ2-1
abundance: -
CDR3aa: ASSLILIVEQF

d_gene: -
v_gene: TRBV2
j_gene: TRBJ1-1
abundance: -
CDR3aa: ASSEKYRNTEAF

d_gene: -
v_gene: TRBV7-8
j_gene: TRBJ2-7
abundance: -
CDR3aa: ASSLSRVEQY

d_gene: -
v_gene: TRBV27
j_gene: TRBJ1-2
abundance: -
CDR3aa: ASTTLQGSGYT

d_gene: -
v_gene: TRBV7-6
j_gene: TRBJ1-2
abundance: few
CDR3aa: ASGLGTRGAGGYT

d_gene: -
v_gene: TRBV27
j_gene: TRBJ2-7
abundance: few
CDR3aa: ASSLGTTYEQY

d_gene: -
v_gene: TRBV29-1
j_gene: TRBJ2-7
abundance: -
CDR3aa: SVLRQKVPYEQY

d_gene: TRBD1
v_gene: TRBV4-3
j_gene: TRBJ2-7
abundance: once
CDR3aa: ASSQEDRGSGRIHEQY

d_gene: TRBD1
v_gene: TRBV7-9
j_gene: TRBJ2-7
abundance: -
CDR3aa: ASSEAGQGVNYEQY

d_gene: TRBD1
v_gene: TRBV5-8
j_gene: TRBJ1-5
abundance: -
CDR3aa: ASSQDRVAWQPQH

d_gene: -
v_gene: TRBV13
j_gene: TRBJ2-3
abundance: -
CDR3aa: ASSFIRGIGTDTQY

d_gene: -
v_gene: TRBV10-3
j_gene: TRBJ1-5
abundance: few
CDR3aa: AISEFGGESNQPQH

d_gene: TRBD1
v_gene: TRBV7-2
j_gene: TRBJ2-1
abundance: -
CDR3aa: ASGHTGVSDEQF

d_gene: TRBD2
v_gene: TRBV9
j_gene: TRBJ2-1
abundance: -
CDR3aa: ASSVGLAGANEQF

d_gene: -
v_gene: TRBV13
j_gene: TRBJ1-3
abundance: -
CDR3aa: ASSFGGGNTIY

d_gene: TRBD2
v_gene: TRBV27
j_gene: TRBJ2-1
abundance: -
CDR3aa: ASSRGLAGQYNEQF

d_gene: -
v_gene: TRBV6-1
j_gene: TRBJ2-1
abundance: -
CDR3aa: ASSEVGGGSRYNEQF

d_gene: TRBD1
v_gene: TRBV9
j_gene: TRBJ2-7
abundance: -
CDR3aa: ASSVTGGTGYEQY

d_gene: -
v_gene: TRBV2
j_gene: TRBJ2-1
abundance: -
CDR3aa: ASSPSLWQF

d_gene: -
v_gene: TRBV2
j_gene: TRBJ2-3
abundance: -
CDR3aa: ASSEEGFRTDTQY

d_gene: TRBD2
v_gene: TRBV7-9
j_gene: TRBJ2-1
abundance: -
CDR3aa: ASSLGRGGTDDNEQF

d_gene: -
v_gene: TRBV19
j_gene: TRBJ1-5
abundance: -
CDR3aa: ASSISVVGNQPQH

d_gene: -
v_gene: TRBV14
j_gene: TRBJ1-2
abundance: -
CDR3aa: ASSPQGGYGYT

d_gene: TRBD2
v_gene: TRBV4-1
j_gene: TRBJ2-1
abundance: -
CDR3aa: ASSYASGSVNEQF

d_gene: -
v_gene: TRBV6-5
j_gene: TRBJ2-7
abundance: -
CDR3aa: ASSPPRGDEQY

d_gene: TRBD1
v_gene: TRBV29-1
j_gene: TRBJ2-7
abundance: -
CDR3aa: SVVRQGDAYEQY

d_gene: TRBD1
v_gene: TRBV6-1
j_gene: TRBJ2-7
abundance: once
CDR3aa: ASSDRGLDEQY

d_gene: TRBD2
v_gene: TRBV7-8
j_gene: TRBJ2-5
abundance: -
CDR3aa: ASTYRGGHETQY

d_gene: -
v_gene: TRBV6-1
j_gene: TRBJ2-3
abundance: -
CDR3aa: ASRGGTDTQY

d_gene: -
v_gene: TRBV19
j_gene: TRBJ1-1
abundance: few
CDR3aa: ASRDPYVRGMNTEAF